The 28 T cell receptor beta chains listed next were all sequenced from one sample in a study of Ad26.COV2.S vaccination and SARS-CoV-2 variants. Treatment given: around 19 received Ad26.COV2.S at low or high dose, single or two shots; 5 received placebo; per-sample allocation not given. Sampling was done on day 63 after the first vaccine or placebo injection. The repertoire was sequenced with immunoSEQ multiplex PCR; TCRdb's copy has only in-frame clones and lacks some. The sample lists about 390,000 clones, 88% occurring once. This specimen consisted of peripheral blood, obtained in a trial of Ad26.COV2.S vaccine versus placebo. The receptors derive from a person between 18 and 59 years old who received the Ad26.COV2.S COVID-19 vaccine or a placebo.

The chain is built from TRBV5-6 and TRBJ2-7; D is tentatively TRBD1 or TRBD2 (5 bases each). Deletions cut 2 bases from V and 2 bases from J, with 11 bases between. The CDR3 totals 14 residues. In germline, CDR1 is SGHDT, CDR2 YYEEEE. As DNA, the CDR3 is TGTGCCAGCAGCTTCCGGGGCCCTACCTACGAGCAGTACTTC. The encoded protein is CASSFRGPTYEQYF.

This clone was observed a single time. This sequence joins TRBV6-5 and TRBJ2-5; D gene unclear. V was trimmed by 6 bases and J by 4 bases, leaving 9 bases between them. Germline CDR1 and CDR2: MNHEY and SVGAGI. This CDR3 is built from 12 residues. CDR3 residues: CASSLGRETQYF. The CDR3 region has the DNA TGTGCCAGCAGCCTAGGACGAGAGACCCAGTACTTC.

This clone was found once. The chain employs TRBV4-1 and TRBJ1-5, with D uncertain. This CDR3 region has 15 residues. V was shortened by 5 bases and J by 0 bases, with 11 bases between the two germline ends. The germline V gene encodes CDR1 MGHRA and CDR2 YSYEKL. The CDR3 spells CASSIEVNSNQPQHF. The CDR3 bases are TGCGCCAGCAGCATAGAAGTAAATAGCAATCAGCCCCAGCATTTT.

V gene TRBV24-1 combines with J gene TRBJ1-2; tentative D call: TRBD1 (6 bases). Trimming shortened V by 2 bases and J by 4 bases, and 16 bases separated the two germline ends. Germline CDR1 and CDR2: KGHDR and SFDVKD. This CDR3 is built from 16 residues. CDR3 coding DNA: TGTGCCACCAGTGATTCCGGACAGAGAGGGATCTATGGCTACACCTTC. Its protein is CATSDSGQRGIYGYTF.

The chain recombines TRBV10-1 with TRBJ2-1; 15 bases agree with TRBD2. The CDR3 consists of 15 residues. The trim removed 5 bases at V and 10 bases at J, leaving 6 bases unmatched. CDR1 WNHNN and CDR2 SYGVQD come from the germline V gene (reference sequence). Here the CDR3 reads CASSTGLAGGNEQFF. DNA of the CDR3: TGCGCCAGCAGTACCGGACTAGCGGGGGGGAACGAGCAGTTCTTC.

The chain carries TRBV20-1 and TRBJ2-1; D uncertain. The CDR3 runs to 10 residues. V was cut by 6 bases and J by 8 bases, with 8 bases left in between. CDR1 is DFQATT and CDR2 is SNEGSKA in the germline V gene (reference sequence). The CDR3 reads CSAQIHEQFF. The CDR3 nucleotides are TGCAGTGCCCAGATCCATGAGCAGTTCTTC.

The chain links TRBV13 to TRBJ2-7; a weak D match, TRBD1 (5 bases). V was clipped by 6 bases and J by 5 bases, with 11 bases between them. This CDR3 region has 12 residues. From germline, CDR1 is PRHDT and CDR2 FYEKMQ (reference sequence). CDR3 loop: CASSRDSNEQYF. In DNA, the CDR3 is TGTGCCAGCAGTCGCGACAGCAACGAGCAGTACTTC.

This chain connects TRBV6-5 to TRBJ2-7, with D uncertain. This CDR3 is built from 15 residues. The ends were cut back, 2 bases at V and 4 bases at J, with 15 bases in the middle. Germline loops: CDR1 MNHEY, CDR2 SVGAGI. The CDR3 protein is CASSYDPDGPYEQYF. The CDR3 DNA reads TGTGCCAGCAGTTACGATCCGGACGGGCCTTACGAGCAGTACTTC.

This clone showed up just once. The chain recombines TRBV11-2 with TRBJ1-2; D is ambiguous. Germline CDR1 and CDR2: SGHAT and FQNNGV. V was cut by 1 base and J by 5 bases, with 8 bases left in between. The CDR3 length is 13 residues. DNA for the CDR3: TGTGCCAGCAGCTTAGCACCATTGTATGGCTACACCTTC. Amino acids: CASSLAPLYGYTF.

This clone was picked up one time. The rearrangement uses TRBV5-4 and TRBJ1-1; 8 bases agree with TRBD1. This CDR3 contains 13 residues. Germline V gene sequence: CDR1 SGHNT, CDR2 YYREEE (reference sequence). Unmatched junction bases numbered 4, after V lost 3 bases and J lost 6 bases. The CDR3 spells CASSWGTGAEAFF. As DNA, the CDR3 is TGTGCCAGCAGCTGGGGGACAGGCGCTGAAGCTTTCTTT. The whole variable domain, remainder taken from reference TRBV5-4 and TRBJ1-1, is ETGVTQSPTHLIKTRGQQVTLRCSSQSGHNTVSWYQQALGQGPQFIFQYYREEENGRGNFPPRFSGLQFPNYSSELNVNALELDDSALYLCASSWGTGAEAFFGQGTRLTVV.

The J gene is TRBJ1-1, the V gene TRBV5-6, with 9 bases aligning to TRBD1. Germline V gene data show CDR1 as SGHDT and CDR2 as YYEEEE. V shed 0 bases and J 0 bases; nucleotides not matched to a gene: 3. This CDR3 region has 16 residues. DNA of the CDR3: TGTGCCAGCAGCTTGGGGACAGGGGCGTTGAACACTGAAGCTTTCTTT. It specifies CASSLGTGALNTEAFF. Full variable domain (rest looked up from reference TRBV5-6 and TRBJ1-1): DAGVTQSPTHLIKTRGQQVTLRCSPKSGHDTVSWYQQALGQGPQFIFQYYEEEERQRGNFPDRFSGHQFPNYSSELNVNALLLGDSALYLCASSLGTGALNTEAFFGQGTRLTVV.

The CDR3 loop reads CASSLSGTLNTEAFF. CDR3 DNA: TGTGCCAGCAGTCTCTCCGGGACCTTGAACACTGAAGCTTTCTTT. The V and J genes are TRBV6-5 and TRBJ1-1; D is perhaps TRBD1 (5 bases). V was cut by 5 bases and J by 0 bases, with 13 bases left in between. This CDR3 has 15 amino acids. In germline, CDR1 is MNHEY, CDR2 SVGAGI.

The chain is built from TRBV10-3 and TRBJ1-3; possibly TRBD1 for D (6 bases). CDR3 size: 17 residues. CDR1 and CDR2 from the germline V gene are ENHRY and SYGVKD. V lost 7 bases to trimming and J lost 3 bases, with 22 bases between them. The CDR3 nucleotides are TGTGCCATCAACCCCTCAACAGGGAAGGACGGTGGAAACACCATATATTTT. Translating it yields CAINPSTGKDGGNTIYF.

The CDR3 spells CASSLSVRSTRTGYGQPQHF. The CDR3 nucleotides are TGTGCCAGCAGCTTATCGGTACGATCCACGAGGACAGGGTATGGTCAGCCCCAGCATTTT. The chain recombines TRBV7-8 with TRBJ1-5; 8 bases map to TRBD1. Germline V lookup: CDR1 SGHVS, CDR2 FQNEAQ. Losses at the gene ends were 2 bases for V and 6 bases for J; bases not matched to a gene: 21. This CDR3 is built from 20 residues.

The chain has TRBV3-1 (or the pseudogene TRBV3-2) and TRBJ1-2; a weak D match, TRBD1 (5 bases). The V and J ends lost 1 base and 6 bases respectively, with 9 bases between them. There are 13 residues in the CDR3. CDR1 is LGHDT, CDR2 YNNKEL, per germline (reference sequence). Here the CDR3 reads CASSQGMTDGYTF. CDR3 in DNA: TGTGCCAGCAGCCAAGGGATGACAGATGGCTACACCTTC.

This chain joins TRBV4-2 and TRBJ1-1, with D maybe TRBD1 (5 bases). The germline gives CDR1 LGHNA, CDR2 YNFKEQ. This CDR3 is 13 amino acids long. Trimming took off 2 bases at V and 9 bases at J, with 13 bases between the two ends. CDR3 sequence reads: CASSQRGGSQAFF. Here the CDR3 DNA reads TGTGCCAGCAGCCAAAGGGGTGGAAGCCAAGCTTTCTTT.

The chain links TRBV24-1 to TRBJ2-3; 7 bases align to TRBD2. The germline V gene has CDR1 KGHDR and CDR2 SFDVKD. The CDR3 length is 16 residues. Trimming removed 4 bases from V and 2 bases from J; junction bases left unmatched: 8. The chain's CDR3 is CATSDRSGVHTDTQYF. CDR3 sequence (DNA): TGTGCCACCAGTGACAGAAGCGGGGTGCACACAGATACGCAGTATTTT.

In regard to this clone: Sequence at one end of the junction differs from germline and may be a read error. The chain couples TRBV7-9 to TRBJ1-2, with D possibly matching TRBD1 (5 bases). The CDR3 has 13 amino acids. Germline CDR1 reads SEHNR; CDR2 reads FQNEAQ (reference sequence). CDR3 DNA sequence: TGTGCCAGCAGTTTAGGGGACGTCGGAGTGTACACCTTC. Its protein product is CASSLGDVGVYTF.

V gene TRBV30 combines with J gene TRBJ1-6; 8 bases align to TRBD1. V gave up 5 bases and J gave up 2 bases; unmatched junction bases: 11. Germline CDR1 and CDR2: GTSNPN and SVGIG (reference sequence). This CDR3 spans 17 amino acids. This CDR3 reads CAWGRQQGVAYNSPLHF. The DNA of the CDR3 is TGTGCCTGGGGGCGACAACAGGGGGTTGCCTATAATTCACCCCTCCACTTT. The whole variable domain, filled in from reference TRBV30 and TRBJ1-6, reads SQTIHQWPATLVQPVGSPLSLECTVEGTSNPNLYWYRQAAGRGLQLLFYSVGIGQISSEVPQNLSASRPQDRQFILSSKKLLLSDSGFYLCAWGRQQGVAYNSPLHFGNGTRLTVT.

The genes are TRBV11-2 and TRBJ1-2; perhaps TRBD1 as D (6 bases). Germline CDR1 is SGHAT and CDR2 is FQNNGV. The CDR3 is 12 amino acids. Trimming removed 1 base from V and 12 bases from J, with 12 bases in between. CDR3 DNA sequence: TGTGCCAGCAGCTTAGCCGGGGGCAGCGACACCTTC. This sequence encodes CASSLAGGSDTF.

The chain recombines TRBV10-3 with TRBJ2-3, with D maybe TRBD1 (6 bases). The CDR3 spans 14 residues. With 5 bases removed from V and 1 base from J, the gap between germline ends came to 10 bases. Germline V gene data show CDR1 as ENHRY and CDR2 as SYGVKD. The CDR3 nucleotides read TGTGCCATCAGTCCCTGGACAGGCACAGATACGCAGTATTTT. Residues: CAISPWTGTDTQYF.

The CDR3: CASSLYIGTGVPQPQHF. Here the CDR3 DNA reads TGTGCCAGCAGCTTATATATTGGGACAGGGGTACCTCAGCCCCAGCATTTT. The chain employs TRBV7-9 and TRBJ1-5; 10 bases map to TRBD1. This CDR3 contains 17 residues. J lost 6 bases, V lost 2 bases, and 10 bases had no gene match. Germline V gives CDR1 SEHNR, CDR2 FQNEAQ (reference sequence).

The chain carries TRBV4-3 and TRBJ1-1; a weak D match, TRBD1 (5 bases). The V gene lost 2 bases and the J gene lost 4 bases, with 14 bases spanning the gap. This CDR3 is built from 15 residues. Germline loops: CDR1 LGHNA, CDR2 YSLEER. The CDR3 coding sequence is TGCGCCAGCAGCCAACAAGCGGGGGAGGCCACTGAAGCTTTCTTT. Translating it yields CASSQQAGEATEAFF.

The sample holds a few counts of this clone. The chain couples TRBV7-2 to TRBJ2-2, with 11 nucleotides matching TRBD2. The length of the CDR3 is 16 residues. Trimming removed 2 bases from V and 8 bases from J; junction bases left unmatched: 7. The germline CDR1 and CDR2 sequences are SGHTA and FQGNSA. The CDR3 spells CASSLLAGGSRGELFF. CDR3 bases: TGTGCCAGCAGCTTACTAGCGGGGGGCTCCCGGGGGGAGCTGTTTTTT.

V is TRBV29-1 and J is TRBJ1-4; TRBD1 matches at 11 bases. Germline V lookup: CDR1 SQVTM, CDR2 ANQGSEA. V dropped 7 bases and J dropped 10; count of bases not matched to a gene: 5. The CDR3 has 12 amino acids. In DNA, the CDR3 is TGCAGCGCCGGGACAGGGGGAGGAAAACTGTTTTTT. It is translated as CSAGTGGGKLFF.

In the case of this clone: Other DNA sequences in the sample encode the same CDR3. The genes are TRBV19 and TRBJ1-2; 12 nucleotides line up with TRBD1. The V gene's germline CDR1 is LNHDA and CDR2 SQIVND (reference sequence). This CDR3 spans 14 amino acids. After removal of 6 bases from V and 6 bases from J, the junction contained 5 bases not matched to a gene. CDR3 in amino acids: CASRGTGGSHGYTF. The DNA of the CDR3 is TGTGCCAGTAGGGGGACAGGGGGCTCTCATGGCTACACCTTC. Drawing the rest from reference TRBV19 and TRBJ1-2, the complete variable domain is DGGITQSPKYLFRKEGQNVTLSCEQNLNHDAMYWYRQDPGQGLRLIYYSQIVNDFQKGDIAEGYSVSREKKESFPLTVTSAQKNPTAFYLCASRGTGGSHGYTFGSGTRLTVV.

CDR3 region: CASSLEITGELFF. CDR3 coding DNA: TGTGCCAGCAGCTTAGAGATCACCGGGGAGCTGTTTTTT. V usage is TRBV11-3 and J usage is TRBJ2-2; D is uncertain. There are 13 residues in the CDR3. Looked up from germline, CDR1 is SGHNT and CDR2 is YENEEA. V lost 0 bases to trimming and J lost 4 bases, with 3 bases between them.

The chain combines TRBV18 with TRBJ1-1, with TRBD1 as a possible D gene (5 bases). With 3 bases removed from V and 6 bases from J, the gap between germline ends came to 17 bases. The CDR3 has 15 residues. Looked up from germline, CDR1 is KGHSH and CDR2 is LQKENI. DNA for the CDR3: TGTGCCAGCTCACCCAAGGCAGCCGAGGGGCCTGAAGCTTTCTTT. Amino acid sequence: CASSPKAAEGPEAFF.